These 8 T cell receptor beta chains originate from one sample sequenced in a study of CD8+ T cells in alopecia areata. The sequencing template was cDNA reverse transcribed from extracted RNA. Data came from immunoSEQ multiplex PCR; TCRdb stores just in-frame clones and leaves some out. The sample has roughly 150,000 clones, approximately 60% seen once; the top ten hold 4.5% to 5%. The specimen sequenced was CD4+ T cells sorted from blood. The receptor source for this set is a human donor in good health.

This chain joins TRBV5-1 and TRBJ2-3; D may be TRBD1 (5 bases). The CDR3 loop spans 13 amino acids. Deletions cut 2 bases from V and 5 bases from J, with 9 bases between. Germline loops: CDR1 SGHRS, CDR2 YFSETQ. CDR3 loop: CASSFQGKDTQYF. The CDR3 DNA follows: TGCGCCAGCAGCTTCCAGGGCAAAGATACGCAGTATTTT. The variable domain in full, completed from reference TRBV5-1 and TRBJ2-3, reads KAGVTQTPRYLIKTRGQQVTLSCSPISGHRSVSWYQQTPGQGLQFLFEYFSETQRNKGNFPGRFSGRQFSNSRSEMNVSTLELGDSALYLCASSFQGKDTQYFGPGTRLTVL.

This clone was detected only a few times. The chain carries TRBV7-8 and TRBJ2-7; TRBD1 matches at 10 bases. Trimming at V came to 4 bases and at J to 3 bases, leaving 6 bases not matched to a gene. The CDR3 runs to 15 residues. Per the germline V gene, CDR1 is SGHVS and CDR2 is FQNEAQ. CDR3 in DNA: TGTGCCAGCAGCTCACGACAGGGGGCTAACTACGAGCAGTACTTC. This codes for CASSSRQGANYEQYF.

The chain has TRBV2 and TRBJ2-1; 7 bases align to TRBD1. The trim removed 3 bases at V and 3 bases at J, leaving 8 bases unmatched. The CDR3 is made up of 16 amino acids. Germline lookup yields CDR1 SNHLY and CDR2 FYNNEI. This CDR3 is CASSDRQDRYYNEQFF. The CDR3 DNA reads as TGTGCCAGCAGTGACAGGCAGGACAGGTACTACAATGAGCAGTTCTTC.

Comment on this clone: At one end, the junction sequence differs from germline, possibly due to a read error. The chain links TRBV25-1 to TRBJ2-7; D remains ambiguous. Germline V gene data show CDR1 as MGHDK and CDR2 as SYGVNS. This CDR3 has 13 residues. Here the CDR3 DNA reads TGTGCCAGCAGTAAATACTTTCCCTACGAGCAGTACTTC. Its translation: CASSKYFPYEQYF.

In this sample, this clone turned up a few times. CDR3 coding DNA: TGTGCCAGCAGAACAGATAACTATGGCTACACCTTC. It encodes CASRTDNYGYTF. The chain joins TRBV21-1 to TRBJ1-2; TRBD1 reflects the table's D call only, with no check against the DNA. TRBV21-1 is classified as a pseudogene. This CDR3 is 12 amino acids long.

The genes are TRBV29-1 and TRBJ2-1; maybe TRBD1 (6 bases). This CDR3 has 12 residues. With 4 bases removed from V and 6 bases from J, the gap between germline ends came to 10 bases. Germline V lookup: CDR1 SQVTM, CDR2 ANQGSEA. The DNA of the CDR3 is TGCAGCGTTGGGCCAGGGGCCAATGAGCAGTTCTTC. Protein: CSVGPGANEQFF.

The rearrangement links TRBV29-1 to TRBJ2-2; 10 positions agree with TRBD1. The J segment lost 7 bases and the V segment lost 5 bases, leaving 7 bases of the junction unmatched. CDR1 and CDR2 from the germline V gene are SQVTM and ANQGSEA. The CDR3 is 14 residues long. CDR3 coding DNA: TGCAGCGTTAAGACAGGGGGCGCGATCGGGGAGCTGTTTTTT. It translates to CSVKTGGAIGELFF.

The chain recombines TRBV5-6 with TRBJ2-7; no firm D call. Germline V lookup: CDR1 SGHDT, CDR2 YYEEEE. The CDR3 runs 16 residues. V lost 1 base and J lost 3, with 17 bases in between. The CDR3 region is CASSLFEDVPLYEQYF. CDR3 nucleotide sequence: TGTGCCAGCAGCTTGTTCGAGGATGTCCCCCTCTACGAGCAGTACTTC.